The T cell receptor beta chain under discussion was sequenced for a study of cytomegalovirus exposure and HLA in healthy donors. Sequenced by immunoSEQ multiplex PCR; TCRdb stores in-frame clones only, minus some. Among 80,000 to 100,000 clones listed, roughly 91% were seen once. The donors were part of the roughly 120-subject validation cohort, which stood apart from the 666-subject first cohort. CDR1 and CDR2 from the germline V gene are MNHEY and SVGAGI. There are 13 residues in the CDR3. The V and J ends lost 0 bases and 8 bases respectively, with 10 bases between them. The rearrangement uses TRBV6-5 and TRBJ1-2; D possibly corresponds to TRBD1 (5 bases). This clonotype was sampled from a young man in good health and CMV-seronegative. Sequenced: PBMCs. CDR3 in amino acids: CASSYSRATGYTF. CDR3 nucleotides: TGTGCCAGCAGTTACTCCAGGGCAACCGGCTACACCTTC.